The T cell receptor beta chain under discussion was sequenced for a study of naive and memory T cell subsets. Germline-derived CDR1 and CDR2 are GTSNPN and SVGIG (reference sequence). The CDR3 contains 15 residues. With 8 bases removed from V and 0 bases from J, the gap between germline ends came to 14 bases. Both TRBC1 and TRBC2 were covered by a beta constant-region primer of two equimolar oligonucleotides. Ligation attached a single-stranded oligonucleotide with a 12-nucleotide UMI and the SP2 primer to the cDNA 3' end. Nested alpha and beta constant-region primers with the SP2 primer drove four PCR rounds on ligated cDNA. TCRdb recomputed calls from the UMI-ligation and nested PCR reads with MiXCR, one row per CDR3 protein. The sample shows some 87,000 distinct CDR3 sequences, 7% of them seen only once. CD4+ T cell IFNgamma after overnight CMV lysate exposure gave donor CMV status. This clonotype was seen at least ten times. Its specificity is not known.

Findings of the study overall: Over 95% of naive TCR sequences appeared only once after error correction, unlike memory subsets.

The sequenced sample consisted of central memory CD4+ T cells from blood. The clonotype originates from a human donor in good health. V and J are TRBV30 and TRBJ1-6, with unresolved D. For the CDR3, the DNA is TGTGCCGGACGAGGGTCAAGCTCCTATAATTCACCCCTCCACTTT. Amino acid sequence: CAGRGSSSYNSPLHF.